The rows below give T cell receptor beta chains drawn from one sample of a study of T cell changes during pregnancy in multiple sclerosis. Some clones are missing from TCRdb's copy, which holds only in-frame ones; the method was immunoSEQ multiplex PCR. Of 60,000 to 90,000 clones listed, 70% to 90% are singletons. Specimen: peripheral blood, collected before pregnancy. All receptors derive from a female donor with multiple sclerosis, enrolled in a pregnancy study. Both conserved end residues are part of each CDR3. A D gene is named only where the DNA matches it firmly. The size entry is marked missing in some rows and otherwise reads once, few, many or a size class.

j_call clone_size cdr3_length v_call d_call cdr3_nt cdr3_aa
TRBJ2-1 . 13 TRBV6-5 TRBD1 TGTGCCAGCCGACAGGGCCCCTACAATGAGCAGTTCTTC CASRQGPYNEQFF
TRBJ2-5 . 17 TRBV28 TRBD2 TGTGCCAGCAGTCCACCTTTGAGTAGCGGGGGGCGGGAGACCCAGTACTTC CASSPPLSSGGRETQYF
TRBJ2-5 . 19 TRBV5-1 TRBD2 TGCGCCAGCAGCTCCCTCCCCAGCGGGGCGATAAATCCCCAAGAGACCCAGTACTTC CASSSLPSGAINPQETQYF
TRBJ1-4 . 14 TRBV30 . TGTGCCTGGAGTGTTAAGGGGACAAATGAAAAACTGTTTTTT CAWSVKGTNEKLFF
TRBJ1-5 . 15 TRBV19 . TGTGCCAGTAGTATTGTGGACAGAGCCAATCAGCCCCAGCATTTT CASSIVDRANQPQHF
TRBJ1-5 . 13 TRBV2 . TGTGCCAGCAGACTTACAGGGAATCAGCCCCAGCATTTT CASRLTGNQPQHF
TRBJ2-7 . 12 TRBV11-1 . TGTGCCAGCAGCAGGATTCGGGACGAGCAGTACTTC CASSRIRDEQYF
TRBJ1-1 few 11 TRBV29-1 . TGCAGCGTTGAAGACGGAAAGGGGTCTTTCTTT CSVEDGKGSFF
TRBJ1-2 . 13 TRBV7-2 . TGTGCCAGCAGCCCCCAGGGATGGTATGGCTACACCTTC CASSPQGWYGYTF
TRBJ2-2 few 15 TRBV4-2 TRBD2 TGTGCCAGCAGCCAGGAACTCGGGGGGACCGGGGAGCTGTTTTTT CASSQELGGTGELFF
TRBJ1-5 . 16 TRBV7-2 . TGTGCCAGCAGTCAAGTTGGTCGGGGAAGCAATCAGCCCCAGCATTTT CASSQVGRGSNQPQHF